A single sample gave rise to the 20 T cell receptor beta chains below, sequenced in a study of cytomegalovirus exposure and HLA in healthy donors. Vbeta (60) and Jbeta (13) primers were used in the PCR. Method: immunoSEQ multiplex PCR; TCRdb's copy keeps in-frame clones and lacks some. Here the sample spans 160,000 or so clones, around 83% being singletons. The sequencing sample was made of PBMCs. These receptors came from a man aged 45 to 65 in good health and CMV-seropositive.

The chain carries TRBV25-1 and TRBJ2-6, with D possibly being TRBD2 (5 bases). Trimming removed 10 bases from V and 0 bases from J, with 16 bases in between. This CDR3 is built from 16 residues. Germline CDR1 and CDR2: MGHDK and SYGVNS. This CDR3 is CATSPGWGSGANVLTF. In DNA form, the CDR3 reads TGTGCCACTTCCCCGGGGTGGGGCTCTGGGGCCAACGTCCTGACTTTC.

The chain couples TRBV5-6 to TRBJ1-3; 8 bases fit TRBD1. The CDR3 has 15 residues. Germline lookup yields CDR1 SGHDT and CDR2 YYEEEE. Unmatched junction bases numbered 6, after V lost 3 bases and J lost 4 bases. CDR3: CASSWPGTGGNTIYF. Written as DNA, the CDR3 is TGTGCCAGCAGCTGGCCCGGGACAGGAGGAAACACCATATATTTT. The whole variable domain, filled in from reference TRBV5-6 and TRBJ1-3, reads DAGVTQSPTHLIKTRGQQVTLRCSPKSGHDTVSWYQQALGQGPQFIFQYYEEEERQRGNFPDRFSGHQFPNYSSELNVNALLLGDSALYLCASSWPGTGGNTIYFGEGSWLTVV.

The gene calls are TRBV6-1 and TRBJ2-7; the match to TRBD2 covers 10 bases. The CDR3 covers 15 residues. CDR1 MNHNS and CDR2 SASEGT come from the germline V gene. The V gene end was trimmed by 6 bases and the J gene end by 4 bases; junction bases not matched to a gene: 9. The CDR3 DNA reads as TGTGCCAGCAGGAAGGGAGCGGGAGGGCTATACGAGCAGTACTTC. This sequence encodes CASRKGAGGLYEQYF.

The chain uses TRBV19 and TRBJ1-1; D remains ambiguous. This CDR3 spans 15 amino acids. V was cut by 3 bases and J by 0 bases, with 11 bases left in between. Germline CDR1 and CDR2: LNHDA and SQIVND (reference sequence). CDR3 loop: CASSISGGMNTEAFF. The CDR3 DNA reads TGTGCCAGTAGTATCTCTGGCGGGATGAACACTGAAGCTTTCTTT.

The chain has TRBV28 and TRBJ1-5, with 9 bases matching TRBD1. The CDR3 loop spans 13 amino acids. V gave up 7 bases and J gave up 7 bases; unmatched junction bases: 5. Germline V gene sequence: CDR1 MDHEN, CDR2 SYDVKM. CDR3 DNA sequence: TGTGCCAGCACCCCCGGGACAGGGCAGCCCCAGCATTTT. Its translation is CASTPGTGQPQHF.

Notes on this clone: Within the sample, other DNA sequences also encode this same CDR3. The CDR3 loop is CASSTSGSYNEQFF. The CDR3 DNA reads as TGTGCCAGCAGTACTAGCGGGAGTTACAATGAGCAGTTCTTC. This chain joins TRBV9 and TRBJ2-1; 11 nucleotides agree with TRBD2. V gave up 5 bases and J gave up 4 bases; unmatched junction bases: 2. Germline V gene sequence: CDR1 SGDLS, CDR2 YYNGEE. CDR3 length: 14 residues.

V gene TRBV6-1 combines with J gene TRBJ2-3; tentative D call: TRBD1 (6 bases). CDR3 length: 16 amino acids. Trimming took 3 bases from V and 0 from J, leaving 13 bases between them. Germline assignment: CDR1 MNHNS and CDR2 SASEGT. The CDR3 DNA follows: TGTGCCAGCAGTGATGGCTGGCAGGGGAGCACAGATACGCAGTATTTT. As protein: CASSDGWQGSTDTQYF.

The table lists this clone with a few counts. J is TRBJ2-7 and V is TRBV27; D is possibly TRBD1 (6 bases). The V and J ends lost 6 bases and 5 bases respectively, with 14 bases between them. Germline V gene sequence: CDR1 MNHEY, CDR2 SMNVEV (reference sequence). This CDR3 is 13 amino acids long. The CDR3 nucleotides read TGTGCCAGCAGCCGCACAGGGACCCACGAGCAGTACTTC. Protein product: CASSRTGTHEQYF.

The chain employs TRBV6-5 and TRBJ1-5; D ambiguous. Germline V lookup: CDR1 MNHEY, CDR2 SVGAGI. V gave up 4 bases and J gave up 4 bases, with 8 bases separating them. The CDR3 runs 13 residues. CDR3 in amino acids: CASSFGSNQPQHF. CDR3 in DNA: TGTGCCAGCAGTTTTGGCAGTAATCAGCCCCAGCATTTT.

The rearrangement uses TRBV7-9 and TRBJ1-2, with 10 bases matching TRBD1. Germline values: CDR1 SEHNR, CDR2 FQNEAQ (reference sequence). The CDR3 has 15 residues. Trimming took 2 bases from V and 7 from J; bases not matched to a gene: 7. CDR3 in DNA: TGTGCCAGCAGCTTAAGGATGGGACAGGGGTTTGGCTACACCTTC. Translating gives CASSLRMGQGFGYTF.

This clone came up once. The rearrangement joins TRBV9 to TRBJ1-4; possibly TRBD1 for D (5 bases). This CDR3 is built from 16 residues. From germline, CDR1 is SGDLS and CDR2 YYNGEE. V was clipped by 0 bases and J by 8 bases, with 17 bases between them. The CDR3 protein is CASSVGRQGMREKLFF. In nucleotides, the CDR3 is TGTGCCAGCAGCGTAGGTCGGCAGGGTATGCGAGAAAAACTGTTTTTT.

The chain uses TRBV2 and TRBJ1-6, with D uncertain. The CDR3 has 14 amino acids. The V end lost 6 bases, the J end lost 4 bases, and 10 bases lay between the germline ends. The V gene's germline CDR1 is SNHLY and CDR2 FYNNEI. CDR3 sequence reads: CASSRFPYNSPLHF. Written as DNA, the CDR3 is TGTGCCAGCAGCCGTTTCCCTTATAATTCACCCCTCCACTTT.

This clone was found a few times. This rearrangement joins TRBV27 to TRBJ2-1, with 10 nucleotides matching TRBD1. This CDR3 region has 15 residues. V gave up 7 bases and J gave up 5 bases; unmatched junction bases: 8. Germline CDR1 and CDR2: MNHEY and SMNVEV (reference sequence). CDR3 region: CASTPGQGYNNEQFF. The CDR3, as DNA: TGTGCCAGCACCCCGGGACAGGGGTATAACAATGAGCAGTTCTTC.

The chain couples TRBV14 to TRBJ2-7; 9 positions match TRBD2. Germline V gene data show CDR1 as SGHDN and CDR2 as FVKESK. The V and J ends lost 0 bases and 4 bases, in that order; junction bases with no gene match: 10. This CDR3 region has 17 residues. In DNA form, the CDR3 reads TGTGCCAGCAGCCAAGAAAATGCCCTTAGCGGGAGTTACGAGCAGTACTTC. Translation: CASSQENALSGSYEQYF.

The CDR3 protein is CASRTDRAGGYSNQPQHF. The CDR3 nucleotides are TGTGCCAGTAGGACCGACAGGGCTGGGGGCTATAGCAATCAGCCCCAGCATTTT. The chain carries TRBV19 and TRBJ1-5, with 7 bases matching TRBD1. Germline V CDR1 and CDR2: LNHDA, SQIVND (reference sequence). The V and J ends lost 6 bases and 0 bases, in that order; junction bases with no gene match: 14. The CDR3 is made up of 18 amino acids.

The sample holds one count of this clone. The V and J genes are TRBV2 and TRBJ2-7; D not resolved. Germline CDR1 is SNHLY and CDR2 is FYNNEI. V dropped 6 bases and J dropped 4 bases, with 7 bases sitting between them. This CDR3 has 11 residues. In DNA, the CDR3 is TGTGCCAGCAGGTACACGTACGAGCAGTACTTC. Protein product: CASRYTYEQYF.

The chain is built from TRBV7-2 and TRBJ2-5, with a tentative D call TRBD2 (6 bases). CDR1 is SGHTA and CDR2 is FQGNSA in the germline V gene. Trimming took off 0 bases at V and 2 bases at J, with 19 bases between the two ends. The CDR3 length is 18 residues. CDR3 nucleotides: TGTGCCAGCAGCTTAGCATACCGGGGGATGACGAGACAAGAGACCCAGTACTTC. Amino acid sequence: CASSLAYRGMTRQETQYF.

The chain joins TRBV5-1 to TRBJ1-1; weak D call: TRBD1 (6 bases). This CDR3 contains 14 residues. Germline CDR1 SGHRS, CDR2 YFSETQ. Trimming pared 4 bases from V and 1 base from J, leaving 11 bases between. The CDR3 loop reads CASSPGQTNTEAFF. The CDR3 bases are TGCGCCAGCAGCCCAGGACAGACGAACACTGAAGCTTTCTTT.

The chain joins TRBV18 to TRBJ1-5; TRBD1 matches 8 bases. CDR1 and CDR2 (germline): KGHSH, LQKENI. The J segment lost 3 bases and the V segment lost 3 bases, leaving 4 bases of the junction unmatched. The length of the CDR3 is 15 residues. The CDR3 DNA sequence: TGTGCCAGCTCACCGCAGGGGGCACCCAATCAGCCCCAGCATTTT. It yields the protein CASSPQGAPNQPQHF.

V and J are TRBV19 and TRBJ1-2, with TRBD1 matching 8 bases. This CDR3 contains 14 residues. CDR1 is LNHDA and CDR2 is SQIVND in the germline V gene (reference sequence). V shed 4 bases, J shed 4 bases, and the junction held 5 bases outside the gene matches. The CDR3 spells CASSTGQGPYGYTF. DNA for the CDR3: TGTGCCAGTAGTACCGGACAGGGACCCTATGGCTACACCTTC. Supplemented by reference TRBV19 and TRBJ1-2, the full variable domain reads DGGITQSPKYLFRKEGQNVTLSCEQNLNHDAMYWYRQDPGQGLRLIYYSQIVNDFQKGDIAEGYSVSREKKESFPLTVTSAQKNPTAFYLCASSTGQGPYGYTFGSGTRLTVV.